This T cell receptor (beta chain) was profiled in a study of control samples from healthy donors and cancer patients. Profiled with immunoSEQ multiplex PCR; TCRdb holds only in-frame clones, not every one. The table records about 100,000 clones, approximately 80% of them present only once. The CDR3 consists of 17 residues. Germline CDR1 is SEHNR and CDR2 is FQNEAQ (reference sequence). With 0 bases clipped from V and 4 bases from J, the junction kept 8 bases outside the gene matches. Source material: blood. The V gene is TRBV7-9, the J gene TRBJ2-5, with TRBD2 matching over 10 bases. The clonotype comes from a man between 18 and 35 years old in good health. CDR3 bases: TGTGCCAGCAGCTTAGCCACTAGCGGGGCTCTTGTAGAGACCCAGTACTTC. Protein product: CASSLATSGALVETQYF.